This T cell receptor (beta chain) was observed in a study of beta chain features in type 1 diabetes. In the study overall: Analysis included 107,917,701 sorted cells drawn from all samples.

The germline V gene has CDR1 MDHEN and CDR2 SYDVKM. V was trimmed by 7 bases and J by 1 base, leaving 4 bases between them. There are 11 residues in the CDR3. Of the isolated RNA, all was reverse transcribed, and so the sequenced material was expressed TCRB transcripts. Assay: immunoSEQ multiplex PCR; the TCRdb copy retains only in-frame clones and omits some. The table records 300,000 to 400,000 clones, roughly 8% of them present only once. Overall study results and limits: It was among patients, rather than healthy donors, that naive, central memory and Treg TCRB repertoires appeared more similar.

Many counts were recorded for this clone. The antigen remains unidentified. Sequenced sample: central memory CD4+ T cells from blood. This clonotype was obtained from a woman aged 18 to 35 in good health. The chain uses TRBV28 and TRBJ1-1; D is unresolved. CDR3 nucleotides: TGTGCCAGCACTCGGAACACTGAAGCTTTCTTT. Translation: CASTRNTEAFF. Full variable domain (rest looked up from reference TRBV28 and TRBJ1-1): DVKVTQSSRYLVKRTGEKVFLECVQDMDHENMFWYRQDPGLGLRLIYFSYDVKMKEKGDIPEGYSVSREKKERFSLILESASTNQTSMYLCASTRNTEAFFGQGTRLTVV.